Reported below is one TCR beta chain. The antigen remains undetermined. The repertoire was sequenced with immunoSEQ multiplex PCR; TCRdb's copy has only in-frame clones and lacks some. The sample lists 2 million to 3 million clones; 93% were seen once. This sample is drawn from a study of shared clonotypes between healthy human individuals. All donors qualified as healthy HIV-negative adults and had experienced no recent acute infections or vaccinations. Overall study findings and caveats: Clonotypes that were shared across a handful of donors made up about 4.5% of naive CD4 clonotypes.

This CDR3 is built from 14 residues. Germline V gene sequence: CDR1 SGHRS, CDR2 YFSETQ. Between the trimmed V and J ends, which lost 5 bases and 3 bases, there was a span of 13 bases. The chain uses TRBV5-1 and TRBJ2-3; tentatively, D is TRBD2 (5 bases). The TCR comes from a man between 18 and 35 years old in good health. Some clones in this sample may be carry-over from other donors' samples. What was sequenced was naive CD4+ T cells from PBMCs. Subset of the sample: CD45RA+ positively selected. The CDR3 DNA follows: TGCGCCAGCAGAGAGGGAGCGAGGACAGATACGCAGTATTTT. Its protein product is CASREGARTDTQYF.